This TCR beta chain is from a study of CD8 T cells in Susac syndrome (dated by TCRdb to between 2017 and 2020). Broadly, across the study: Of the Susac syndrome patients who were sequenced, more than 5 had clinically active disease and roughly eight were in clinical remission. Susac syndrome patients were therapy-naive, on corticosteroids (some also receiving IVIg), or on IVIg alone at blood withdrawal. Clonality of the CD8+ T cell repertoire was compared between eleven to twelve healthy donors, about 14 Susac syndrome patients and approximately 16 multiple sclerosis patients. The study used repertoire sequencing to test whether antigen drove CD8+ T cell activation and differentiation in Susac syndrome. The research as a whole found: Looking at Susac-specific public clones, the researchers identified around 15 in the total CD8+ repertoire and roughly 5 in the CD8+ TEMRA repertoire. The number of individuals in the TCR sequencing and HLA analysis was acknowledged as relatively small. CD8+ repertoires in Susac syndrome showed clonal expansion, which was highest in CD8+ TEMRA cells and was greater in clinically active patients than in remitting patients.

RNA was extracted with the RNeasy kit and about 0.45 to 1 ug was reverse transcribed using random hexamers. The immunoSEQ multiplex PCR assay, covering 54 Vbeta and 13 Jbeta segments, was used to amplify TCR beta CDR3 regions. PCR amplification bias was corrected by using a synthetic template baseline for primer optimization and computational correction. On the study's bioinformatics: Reads were annotated to V, D and J genes per IMGT and analyzed with immunoSEQ Analyzer, keeping only productive sequences. To calculate clonality, Shannon entropy was normalized by log2 of the number of productive unique sequences and then subtracted from one. Public and private clones were assessed among the 100 most prevalent clones of each patient and control. Clones were defined as Susac-specific if absent from the healthy and MS cohorts, from around 1,000 published viral clones and from other ImmuneACCESS disease sequences. TCRdb trimmed the raw reads at Q25, called clones with MiXCR and kept productive beta chains. Rows are combined by CDR3 protein, so each entry shows the most common genes and DNA. The V and J calls were not made by the authors but by TCRdb's processing. The sample data list 95,000 to 150,000 distinct CDR3 sequences, and around 94% of these were observed just once. More than 0.25% of the sample is in the top ten clones.

Here V drops 0 bases and J drops 5 bases, and the junction holds 11 bases not matched to any gene. CDR1 and CDR2 are read off the germline V gene as SGHTA and FQGNSA. Measured from the cysteine to the phenylalanine, the CDR3 is 18 residues long. Just CDR3 DNA is preserved here, 54 bases in frame from base 1. Peripheral blood CD8+ and CD4+ T cells from healthy donors, Susac syndrome patients and multiple sclerosis patients were profiled using high-throughput TCR beta sequencing. Susac syndrome patients met recently defined diagnostic criteria for definite or probable disease. Bulk CD8+ and CD4+ T cells were purified by magnetic negative isolation, while CD8+ TEMRA cells were enriched using FACS. Blood was drawn into EDTA tubes, processed within 24 hours, and PBMCs were isolated by density gradient centrifugation. PBMCs intended for TCR sequencing were frozen in liquid nitrogen and were later thawed in a 37 degrees C water bath. The sorted or isolated CD4+, CD8+ and CD8+ TEMRA cells had a purity of 90% or higher.

About this clonotype itself: Its recognized antigen is unknown. Per-base qualities were not stored, and no clone one base away is much larger.

Sequenced input: CD8+ T cells from PBMCs. This receptor chain uses TRBV7-2 and TRBJ2-5; the central 11 bases match TRBD2. This sequence was found in a human donor with Susac syndrome. CDR3 loop: CASSLARASGGPTETQYF. The DNA sequence follows: TGTGCCAGCAGCTTAGCGAGGGCTAGCGGGGGGCCGACGGAGACCCAGTACTTC.